The present TCR beta chain was sequenced within a study of T cells after yellow fever vaccination. This clonotype was observed a few times. What it binds is unknown. MiXCR was run by TCRdb on the 5' RACE reads, yielding one entry per CDR3 protein. Of more than 250,000 distinct CDR3 sequences detected, around 6.8% appear once; the ten largest clones hold 15% to 20%. V gave up 6 bases and J gave up 7 bases; unmatched junction bases: 8. CDR3 size: 14 residues. Whole-study findings and limits: It was the secondary response that reached its peak faster, day 5 versus 15, but it was weaker.

Sample: PBMCs, taken approximately 40 days after the first yellow fever vaccination. This clonotype was sampled from a young man who received the YFV17D yellow fever vaccine. The V and J genes are TRBV12-3 or TRBV12-4 and TRBJ1-4; 7 positions agree with TRBD1. Here the CDR3 DNA reads TGTGCCAGCAGGACGACAGGGCTTGGTGAAAAACTGTTTTTT. Its translation is CASRTTGLGEKLFF.